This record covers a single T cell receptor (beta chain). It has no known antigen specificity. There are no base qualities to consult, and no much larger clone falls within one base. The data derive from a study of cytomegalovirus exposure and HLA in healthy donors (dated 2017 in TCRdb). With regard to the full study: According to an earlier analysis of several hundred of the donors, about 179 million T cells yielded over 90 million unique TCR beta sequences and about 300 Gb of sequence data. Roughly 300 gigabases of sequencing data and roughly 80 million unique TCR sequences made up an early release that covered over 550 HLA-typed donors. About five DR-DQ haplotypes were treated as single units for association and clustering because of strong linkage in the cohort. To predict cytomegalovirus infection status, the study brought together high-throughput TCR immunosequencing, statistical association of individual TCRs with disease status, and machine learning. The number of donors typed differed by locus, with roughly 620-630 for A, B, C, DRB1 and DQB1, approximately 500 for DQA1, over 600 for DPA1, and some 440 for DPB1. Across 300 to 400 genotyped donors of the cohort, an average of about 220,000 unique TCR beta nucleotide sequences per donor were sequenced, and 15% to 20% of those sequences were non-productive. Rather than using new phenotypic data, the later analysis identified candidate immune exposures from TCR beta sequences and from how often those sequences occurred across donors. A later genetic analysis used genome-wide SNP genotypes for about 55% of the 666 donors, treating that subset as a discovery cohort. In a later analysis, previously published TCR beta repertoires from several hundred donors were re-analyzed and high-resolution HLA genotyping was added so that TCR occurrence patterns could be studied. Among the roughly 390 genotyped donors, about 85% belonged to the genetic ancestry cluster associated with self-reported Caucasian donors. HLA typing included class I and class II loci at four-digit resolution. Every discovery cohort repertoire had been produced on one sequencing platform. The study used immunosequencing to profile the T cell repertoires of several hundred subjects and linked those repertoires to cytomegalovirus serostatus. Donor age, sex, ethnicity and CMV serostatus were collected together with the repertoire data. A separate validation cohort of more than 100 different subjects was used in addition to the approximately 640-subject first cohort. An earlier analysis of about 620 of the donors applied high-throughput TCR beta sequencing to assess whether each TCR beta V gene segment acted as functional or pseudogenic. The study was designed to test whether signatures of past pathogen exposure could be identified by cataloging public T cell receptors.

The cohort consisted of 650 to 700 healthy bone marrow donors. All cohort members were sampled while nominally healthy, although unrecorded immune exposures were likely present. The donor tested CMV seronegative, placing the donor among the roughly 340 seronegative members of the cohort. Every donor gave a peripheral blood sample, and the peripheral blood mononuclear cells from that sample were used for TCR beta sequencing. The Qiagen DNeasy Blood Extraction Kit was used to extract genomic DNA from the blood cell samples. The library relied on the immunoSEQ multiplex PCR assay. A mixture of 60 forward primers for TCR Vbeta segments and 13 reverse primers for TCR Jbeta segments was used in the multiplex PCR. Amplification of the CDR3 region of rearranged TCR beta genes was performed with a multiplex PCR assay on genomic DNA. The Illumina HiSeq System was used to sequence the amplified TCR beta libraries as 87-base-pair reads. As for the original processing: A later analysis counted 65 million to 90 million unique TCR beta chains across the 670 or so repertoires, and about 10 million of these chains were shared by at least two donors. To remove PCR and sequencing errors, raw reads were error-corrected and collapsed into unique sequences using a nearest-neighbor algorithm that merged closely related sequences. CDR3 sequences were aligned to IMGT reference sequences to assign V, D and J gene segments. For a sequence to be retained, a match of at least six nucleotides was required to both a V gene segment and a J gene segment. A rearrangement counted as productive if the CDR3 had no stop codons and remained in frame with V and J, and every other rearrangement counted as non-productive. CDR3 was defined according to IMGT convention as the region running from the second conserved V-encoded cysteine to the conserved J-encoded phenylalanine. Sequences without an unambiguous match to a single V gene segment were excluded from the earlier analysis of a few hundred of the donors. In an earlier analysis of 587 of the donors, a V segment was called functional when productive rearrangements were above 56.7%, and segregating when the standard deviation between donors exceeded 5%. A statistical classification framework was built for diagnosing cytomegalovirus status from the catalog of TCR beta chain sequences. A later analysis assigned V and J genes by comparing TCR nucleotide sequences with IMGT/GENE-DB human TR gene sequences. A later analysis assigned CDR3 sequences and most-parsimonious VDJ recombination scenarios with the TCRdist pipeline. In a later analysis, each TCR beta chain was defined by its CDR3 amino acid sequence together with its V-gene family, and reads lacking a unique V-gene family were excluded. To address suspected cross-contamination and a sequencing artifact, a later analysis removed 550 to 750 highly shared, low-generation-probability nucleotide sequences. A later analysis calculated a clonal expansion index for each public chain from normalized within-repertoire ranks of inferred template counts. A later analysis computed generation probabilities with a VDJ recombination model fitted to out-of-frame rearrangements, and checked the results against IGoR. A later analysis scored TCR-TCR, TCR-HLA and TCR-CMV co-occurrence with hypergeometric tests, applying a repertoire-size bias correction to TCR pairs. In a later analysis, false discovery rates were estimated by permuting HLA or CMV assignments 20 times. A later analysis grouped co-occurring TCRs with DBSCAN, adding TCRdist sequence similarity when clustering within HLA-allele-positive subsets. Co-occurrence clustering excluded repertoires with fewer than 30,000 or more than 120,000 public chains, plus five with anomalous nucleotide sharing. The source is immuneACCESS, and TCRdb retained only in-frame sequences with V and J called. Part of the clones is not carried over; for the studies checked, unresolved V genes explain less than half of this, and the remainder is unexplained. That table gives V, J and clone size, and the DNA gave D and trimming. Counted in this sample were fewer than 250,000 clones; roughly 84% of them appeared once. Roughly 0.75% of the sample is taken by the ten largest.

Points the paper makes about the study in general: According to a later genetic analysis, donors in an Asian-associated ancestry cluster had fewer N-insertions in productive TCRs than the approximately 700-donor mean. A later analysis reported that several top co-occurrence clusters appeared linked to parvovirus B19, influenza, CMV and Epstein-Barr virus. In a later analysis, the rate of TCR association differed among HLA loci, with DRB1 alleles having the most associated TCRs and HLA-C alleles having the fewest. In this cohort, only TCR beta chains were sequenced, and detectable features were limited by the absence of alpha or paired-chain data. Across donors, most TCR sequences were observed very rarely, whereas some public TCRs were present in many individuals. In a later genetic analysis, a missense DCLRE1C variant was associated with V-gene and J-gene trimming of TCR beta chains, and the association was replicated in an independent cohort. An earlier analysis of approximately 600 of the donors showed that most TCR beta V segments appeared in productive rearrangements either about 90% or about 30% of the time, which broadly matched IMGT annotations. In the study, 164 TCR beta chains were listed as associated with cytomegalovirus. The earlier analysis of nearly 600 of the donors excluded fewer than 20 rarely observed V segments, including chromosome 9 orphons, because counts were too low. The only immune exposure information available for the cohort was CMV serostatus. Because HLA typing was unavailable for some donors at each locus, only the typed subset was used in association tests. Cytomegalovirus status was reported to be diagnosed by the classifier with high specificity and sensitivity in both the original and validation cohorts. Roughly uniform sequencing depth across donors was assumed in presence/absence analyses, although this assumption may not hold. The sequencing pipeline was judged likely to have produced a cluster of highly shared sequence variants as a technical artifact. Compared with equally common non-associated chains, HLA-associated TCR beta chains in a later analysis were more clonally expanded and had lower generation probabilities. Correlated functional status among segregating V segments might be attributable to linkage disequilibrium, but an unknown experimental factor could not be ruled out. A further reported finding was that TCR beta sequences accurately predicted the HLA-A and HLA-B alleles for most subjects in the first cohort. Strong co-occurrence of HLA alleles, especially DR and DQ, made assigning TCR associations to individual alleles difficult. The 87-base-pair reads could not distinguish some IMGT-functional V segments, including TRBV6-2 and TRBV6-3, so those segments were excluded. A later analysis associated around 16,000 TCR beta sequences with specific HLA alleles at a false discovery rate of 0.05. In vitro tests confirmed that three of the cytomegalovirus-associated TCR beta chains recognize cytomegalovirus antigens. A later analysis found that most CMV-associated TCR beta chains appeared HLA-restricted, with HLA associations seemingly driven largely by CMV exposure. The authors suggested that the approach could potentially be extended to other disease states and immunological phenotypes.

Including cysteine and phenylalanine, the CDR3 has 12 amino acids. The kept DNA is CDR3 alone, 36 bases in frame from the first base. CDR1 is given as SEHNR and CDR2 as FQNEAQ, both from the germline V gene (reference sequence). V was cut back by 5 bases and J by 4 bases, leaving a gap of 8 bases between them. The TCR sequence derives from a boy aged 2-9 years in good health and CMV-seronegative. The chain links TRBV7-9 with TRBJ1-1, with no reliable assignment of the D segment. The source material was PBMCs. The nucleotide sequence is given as TGTGCCAGCAGCCCGGGTCTCACTGAAGCTTTCTTT. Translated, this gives CASSPGLTEAFF.